Shown below are 19 T cell receptor beta chains from a single sample sequenced in a study of tumor-infiltrating lymphocytes in primary liver carcinoma. For each extraction, RNA and DNA were obtained together from around 20-30 mg of unsorted bulk tissue. With a constant-region primer, TCR beta cDNA was made from 450 to 550 ng of total RNA. Three rounds of nested multiplex PCR with slightly modified ARM-PCR produced TCR beta libraries. TRBV1-TRBV30 forward and Cbeta reverse primers drove the first two roughly 10-cycle rounds. MiXCR was run by TCRdb on the multiplex PCR reads, yielding one entry per CDR3 protein. Found here are about 120,000 distinct CDR3 sequences, 55% to 70% of them singletons; the top ten hold 8.1%. Sequencing input: tumor-adjacent normal liver tissue. The receptors shown here come from an older woman with primary liver carcinoma and hepatitis B virus infection.

The CDR3 DNA is TGCAGTGCTAGGCAACCGGGACTAGGTCTGGGCGAGCAGTACTTC. Translating it yields CSARQPGLGLGEQYF. The rearrangement joins TRBV20-1 to TRBJ2-7; 8 bases match TRBD2. V shed 3 bases, J shed 6 bases, and the junction held 13 bases outside the gene matches. Germline values: CDR1 DFQATT, CDR2 SNEGSKA (reference sequence). The CDR3 extends over 15 amino acids.

A word on this clonotype: One end of the junction does not line up with germline, which may come from a read error. The chain has TRBV11-3 and TRBJ2-2; 7 nucleotides agree with TRBD2. The CDR3 spans 13 residues. Germline loops: CDR1 SGHNT, CDR2 YENEEA. The CDR3: CAISAGDTGELSF. CDR3 nucleotide sequence: TGTGCCATCTCGGCGGGAGACACCGGGGAGCTGTCTTTT.

In DNA form, the CDR3 reads TGCGCCAGCAGCCTCAGGCCTCTTTCGACAGATACGCAGTATTTT. It yields the protein CASSLRPLSTDTQYF. The genes are TRBV4-1 and TRBJ2-3; D gene ambiguous. The ends were cut back, 4 bases at V and 3 bases at J, with 14 bases in the middle. The CDR3 covers 15 residues. Germline lookup yields CDR1 MGHRA and CDR2 YSYEKL.

This chain uses TRBV5-4 with TRBJ1-2; D unclear. CDR1 is SGHNT, CDR2 YYREEE, per germline (reference sequence). This CDR3 region has 13 residues. CDR3 sequence: CVNSSELGRMRTF. The DNA of the CDR3 is TGTGTCAACAGCTCGGAGTTAGGTCGGATGAGAACCTTC.

This clonotype has a count of ten or more. J is TRBJ1-1 and V is TRBV29-1; unclear D gene. The V end lost 2 bases, the J end lost 0 bases, and 7 bases lay between the germline ends. The CDR3 has 13 amino acids. Germline loops: CDR1 SQVTM, CDR2 ANQGSEA. In DNA, the CDR3 is TGCAGCGTTGAACAGCCGGTGAACACTGAAGCTTTCTTT. Protein product: CSVEQPVNTEAFF. Combining the CDR3 with reference TRBV29-1 and TRBJ1-1 gives the whole variable domain SAVISQKPSRDICQRGTSLTIQCQVDSQVTMMFWYRQQPGQSLTLIATANQGSEATYESGFVIDKFPISRPNLTFSTLTVSNMSPEDSSIYLCSVEQPVNTEAFFGQGTRLTVV.

This clonotype has only one observation. This may come from a read error, since a much larger clone is one base off. The CDR3 end shows no conserved phenylalanine or tryptophan, and so a read error is likely. This chain uses TRBV7-9 with TRBJ2-3, with TRBD2 matching over 13 bases. The germline V gene encodes CDR1 SEHNR and CDR2 FQNEAQ (reference sequence). The CDR3 is 15 amino acids. The V segment lost 1 base and the J segment 5 bases; nucleotides outside the gene matches: 0. The CDR3 is CASSLGLAGGDTQYL. Written as DNA, the CDR3 is TGTGCCAGCAGCTTAGGACTAGCGGGAGGAGATACGCAGTATTTG.

The V call is TRBV28, the J call TRBJ1-3; D is perhaps TRBD1 (5 bases). The germline V gene encodes CDR1 MDHEN and CDR2 SYDVKM. Trimming shortened V by 6 bases and J by 0 bases, and 15 bases separated the two germline ends. The CDR3 loop spans 16 amino acids. This chain's CDR3 is CASSSLVDISGNTIYF. DNA for the CDR3: TGTGCCAGCAGCTCCCTTGTGGACATCTCTGGAAACACCATATATTTT.

This clonotype was recorded many times. The gene calls are TRBV6-5 and TRBJ2-1, with D possibly TRBD1 on 6 matching bases. Germline CDR1 MNHEY, CDR2 SVGAGI. CDR3 length: 14 amino acids. The ends were cut back, 1 base at V and 6 bases at J, with 10 bases in the middle. This CDR3 reads CASSYLDSSNEQFF. CDR3 in DNA: TGTGCCAGCAGTTACTTGGACAGTAGCAATGAGCAGTTCTTC.

In this sample, this clonotype turned up many times. The CDR3 nucleotides are TGTGCCAGCAGTCCCGGAAGCAATGAGCAGTTCTTC. It specifies CASSPGSNEQFF. The rearrangement joins TRBV12-3 or TRBV12-4 to TRBJ2-1; no definite D call. CDR3 length: 12 amino acids. Trimming took off 5 bases at V and 6 bases at J, with 8 bases between the two ends.

As concerns this clonotype: One junction end does not reproduce the germline sequence, and a read error may be involved. The V and J genes are TRBV7-9 and TRBJ2-1; 10 positions agree with TRBD2. The CDR3 runs 14 residues. CDR1 and CDR2 from the germline V gene are SEHNR and FQNEAQ (reference sequence). CDR3 coding DNA: TGTGCCAGCAACGAAGCGGGAGGGAGCAATGAGCAATTCTTC. It translates to CASNEAGGSNEQFF.

In this sample, this clonotype turned up many times. The chain recombines TRBV5-1 with TRBJ2-7; 8 bases map to TRBD1. Trimming removed 3 bases from V and 0 bases from J; junction bases left unmatched: 5. The CDR3 has 15 amino acids. CDR1 is SGHRS, CDR2 YFSETQ, per germline. CDR3 sequence (DNA): TGCGCCAGCAGCTCCCCAGGGGGCTTCTCCTACGAGCAGTACTTC. It translates to CASSSPGGFSYEQYF.

On this clonotype: Compared with germline, one end of the junction differs, possibly owing to a read error. The V and J genes are TRBV29-1 and TRBJ2-1; 9 nucleotides match TRBD2. This CDR3 has 14 residues. Looked up from germline, CDR1 is SQVTM and CDR2 is ANQGSEA. CDR3 sequence: CSVIAGVTYNEQFF. CDR3 bases: TGCAGCGTTATAGCGGGAGTAACCTACAACGAGCAGTTCTTC.

A note on this clonotype: At one end the junction does not follow the germline gene, possibly because of a read error. The rearrangement links TRBV11-3 to TRBJ2-2; TRBD2 is a possible D gene (5 bases). The germline V gene has CDR1 SGHNT and CDR2 YENEEA. The CDR3 runs 13 residues. The CDR3 DNA is TGTGCCACCTCAGAGGGAGACACCGGGGAACTGTTTTTT. This sequence encodes CATSEGDTGELFF.

This clonotype was observed a handful of times. A read error is possible here, since a much larger clone lies one base away. The J gene is TRBJ2-1, the V gene TRBV13; D is unclear. Germline CDR1 reads PRHDT; CDR2 reads FYEKMQ (reference sequence). This CDR3 contains 13 residues. V was cut by 3 bases and J by 10 bases, with 13 bases left in between. CDR3 sequence (DNA): TGTGCCAGCAGCTTGATCCAGATCGGGGAGCAGTTCTTC. Protein sequence: CASSLIQIGEQFF.

For this clonotype: Just one base apart from a much larger clone, this may be a read error. The chain has TRBV5-1 and TRBJ1-1; no reliable D call. This CDR3 is 20 amino acids long. Trimming pared 6 bases from V and 0 bases from J, leaving 30 bases between. CDR1 and CDR2 from the germline V gene are SGHRS and YFSETQ. CDR3 in amino acids: CASNTQPRSGRTGVNTEAFF. The CDR3, as DNA: TGCGCCAGCAACACACAACCAAGGAGTGGCCGTACCGGTGTGAACACTGAAGCTTTCTTT. Variable domain in full (rest from reference TRBV5-1 and TRBJ1-1): KAGVTQTPRYLIKTRGQQVTLSCSPISGHRSVSWYQQTPGQGLQFLFEYFSETQRNKGNFPGRFSGRQFSNSRSEMNVSTLELGDSALYLCASNTQPRSGRTGVNTEAFFGQGTRLTVV.

As concerns this clonotype: A much larger clone sits a single nucleotide away, making a read error possible. The rearrangement links TRBV7-9 to TRBJ2-2; D remains ambiguous. Germline V gives CDR1 SEHNR, CDR2 FQNEAQ (reference sequence). This CDR3 region has 14 residues. Trimming pared 5 bases from V and 4 bases from J, leaving 11 bases between. CDR3 bases: TGTGCCAGCAGCCCCCGGGCGATCACCGGGGAGCTGTTTTTT. As protein: CASSPRAITGELFF.

To note about this clonotype: Since a much larger clone is just one base distant, this may be a read error. It is likely a read error, because the conserved phenylalanine at the end of the CDR3 is missing. The chain carries TRBV7-3 and TRBJ2-1, with 10 bases matching TRBD2. CDR1 SGHTA and CDR2 FQGTGA come from the germline V gene. The CDR3 is 15 amino acids. V trimming: 3 bases; J trimming: 10 bases; junction bases outside the gene matches: 9. CDR3 sequence reads: CASSFGLAGVGEQFL. The CDR3 DNA sequence: TGTGCCAGCAGCTTTGGTCTAGCGGGAGTCGGGGAGCAGTTCTTA.

Worth noting for this clonotype: One junction end disagrees with the germline gene, perhaps due to a read error. The chain has TRBV11-2 and TRBJ2-7; possibly TRBD1 for D (6 bases). Germline V gives CDR1 SGHAT, CDR2 FQNNGV. The CDR3 length is 16 residues. The CDR3 loop is CASGLAGVGRGCEQYF. The CDR3 bases are TGTGCCAGCGGCTTGGCAGGGGTCGGCCGTGGGTGCGAGCAGTACTTC. The variable domain in full, with the rest retrieved from reference TRBV11-2 and TRBJ2-7, is EAGVAQSPRYKIIEKRQSVAFWCNPISGHATLYWYQQILGQGPKLLIQFQNNGVVDDSQLPKDRFSAERLKGVDSTLKIQPAKLEDSAVYLCASGLAGVGRGCEQYFGPGTRLTVT.

The chain links TRBV5-1 to TRBJ1-3; perhaps TRBD1 as D (5 bases). Per the germline V gene, CDR1 is SGHRS and CDR2 is YFSETQ. The CDR3 runs to 15 residues. V was cut by 0 bases and J by 2 bases, with 9 bases left in between. CDR3 DNA sequence: TGCGCCAGCAGCTTGGAAGGGGCTGCTGGAAACACCATATATTTT. Translating gives CASSLEGAAGNTIYF.